Given below is one TCR beta chain in context. This sample was taken from a study of OX40 agonist ivuxolimab in advanced cancers. CDR3 length: 19 residues. Profiled with immunoSEQ multiplex PCR; TCRdb holds only in-frame clones, not every one. Among some 77,000 clones, around 85% were seen once, and the ten largest hold around 2%. This specimen was CD4+ or CD8+ T cells sorted from blood, taken in a trial of the OX40 agonist ivuxolimab. The chain couples TRBV21-1 to TRBJ2-7; TRBD2 is taken as the D call from the table, unchecked against the DNA. TRBV21-1 has pseudogene status. This clonotype was obtained from an adult with an advanced solid tumor such as melanoma, head and neck, liver or kidney cancer. The CDR3 DNA reads TGTGCCAGCAGCAAACCGGACGATCCTAGCGGGAGTCGCTCCTACGAGCAGTACTTC. Protein sequence: CASSKPDDPSGSRSYEQYF.